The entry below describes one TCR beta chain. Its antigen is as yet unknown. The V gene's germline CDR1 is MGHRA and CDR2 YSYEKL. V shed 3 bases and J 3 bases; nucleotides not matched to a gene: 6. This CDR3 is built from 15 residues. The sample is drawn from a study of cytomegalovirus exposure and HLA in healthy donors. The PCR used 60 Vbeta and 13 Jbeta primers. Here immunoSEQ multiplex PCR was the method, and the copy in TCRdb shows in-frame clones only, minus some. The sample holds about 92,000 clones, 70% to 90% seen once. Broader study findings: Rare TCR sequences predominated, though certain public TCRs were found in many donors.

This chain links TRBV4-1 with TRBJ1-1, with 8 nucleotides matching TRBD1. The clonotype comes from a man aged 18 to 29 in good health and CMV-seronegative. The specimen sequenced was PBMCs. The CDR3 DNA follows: TGCGCCAGCAGCCATAAGGACAGGGAGTACACTGAAGCTTTCTTT. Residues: CASSHKDREYTEAFF.